Listed below are T cell receptor beta chains from one sample, sequenced in a study of T-cell reconstitution after alpha-beta-depleted transplantation in children. TCRdb redid the calling of the PCR reads with MiXCR, one entry per CDR3 protein. The table includes approximately 350,000 distinct CDR3 sequences, about 9.3% detected once. The sequencing here drew on PBMCs from the stem cell graft donor, taken from the stem cell graft. The receptors here all came from a human donor who donated a stem cell graft to a child with acute lymphoblastic leukemia. CDR3s include the opening cysteine and the closing phenylalanine or tryptophan. The order of the fields is V gene, J gene, clone size, CDR3 protein. Part of the rows lack a size; the others show once, few, many or a class for expanded clones.

TRBV20-1	TRBJ2-1	many	CSARDVTGNSYNEQFF
TRBV15	TRBJ1-3	-	CATSSPSSGNTIYF
TRBV12-3/TRBV12-4	TRBJ2-1	many	CASSLASGRPEQFF
TRBV5-1	TRBJ2-1	few	CASSGVGLGEQFF
TRBV3-1	TRBJ2-1	few	CASSQDRTSGRVYNEQFF
TRBV19	TRBJ1-1	few	CASSIAGLTEAFF
TRBV2	TRBJ2-1	-	CASSVFRAYSISYNEQFF
TRBV12-3/TRBV12-4	TRBJ2-3	-	CASSSAATQYF
TRBV4-1	TRBJ2-2	many	CASSQGLRDTGELFF
TRBV4-3	TRBJ1-4	-	CASSPRAGQGSEKLFF
TRBV11-2	TRBJ2-1	-	CASSLSGTGVNSYNEQFF
TRBV4-1	TRBJ1-2	-	CASSQDGGRYTF
TRBV28	TRBJ2-5	few	CASRSIQGLETQYF
TRBV12-3/TRBV12-4	TRBJ2-1	few	CASSKTLGLENEQFF
TRBV6-1	TRBJ2-7	-	CASKKRFAGYEQYF
TRBV27	TRBJ1-5	many	CASSFRQGGQPQHF
TRBV7-9	TRBJ2-1	-	CASSLDDEQFF
TRBV20-1	TRBJ2-5	many	CSASSSGSPGETQYF